This T cell receptor (beta chain) was captured by sequencing in a study of cytomegalovirus exposure and HLA in healthy donors. Germline loops: CDR1 SEHNR, CDR2 FQNEAQ (reference sequence). The CDR3 contains 14 residues. The ends lost 6 bases at V and 7 bases at J; junction bases unmatched: 9. Use of 60 Vbeta and 13 Jbeta primers characterized the PCR. TCRdb's table, derived via immunoSEQ multiplex PCR, lists solely in-frame clones and lacks some. The repertoire holds about 160,000 clones, around 80% seen once, with less than 0.9% in the top ten. This chain uses TRBV7-9 with TRBJ2-5; 9 bases are shared with TRBD2. Sequencing input: PBMCs. This receptor was identified in a female donor in good health and CMV-seronegative. The CDR3 nucleotides are TGTGCCAGCAGTTCTCCGGGACTAGCTATGACCCAGTACTTC. Translated: CASSSPGLAMTQYF.